These T cell receptor beta chains were read from a single sample in a study of neurological immune-mediated disorders. TCRdb analysed the 5' RACE reads with MiXCR anew, one entry per CDR3 protein. Of about 66,000 distinct CDR3 sequences in the sample, roughly 3.9% were seen once. Sequenced sample: PBMCs. Receptors originate from a man aged 25 to 45 with multiple sclerosis. Both conserved end residues are part of each CDR3. Fields, in order: CDR3 protein, CDR3 DNA, D gene, V gene, J gene, clone size. The D gene is left open where the match is weak. The size entry is marked missing in some rows and otherwise reads once, few, many or a size class.

CASSDRDGRGAFF	TGCGCCAGCAGCGACCGGGACGGTAGGGGAGCTTTCTTT	NA	TRBV5-1	TRBJ1-1	many
CASSLRWLAGGTDTQYF	TGTGCCAGCAGCTTGAGGTGGCTAGCGGGGGGCACAGATACGCAGTATTTT	TRBD2	TRBV5-4	TRBJ2-3	many
CASSSEGIGNQPQNF	TGTGCCAGCAGTTCCGAGGGAATCGGCAATCAGCCCCAGAATTTT	NA	TRBV12-3/TRBV12-4	TRBJ1-5	few
CASSRQPGQGPNTEAFF	TGCGCCAGCAGCCGGCAGCCAGGACAGGGTCCAAACACTGAAGCTTTCTTT	TRBD1	TRBV4-1	TRBJ1-1	many
CSASIGTGTSGGQTGELFF	TGCAGTGCATCAATCGGGACAGGGACTAGCGGGGGGCAAACCGGGGAGCTGTTTTTT	TRBD2	TRBV20-1	TRBJ2-2	many
CSTTSAEGPTYNEQFF	TGCAGTACTACTAGCGCGGAGGGGCCTACCTACAATGAGCAGTTCTTC	TRBD2	TRBV20-1	TRBJ2-1	NA
CASSSGTGGDSPLNF	TGCGCCAGCAGCTCCGGGACAGGGGGAGATTCACCCCTCAACTTT	TRBD1	TRBV5-1	TRBJ1-6	NA
CSARTGEIYNEQFF	TGCAGTGCACGGACAGGGGAAATTTACAATGAGCAGTTCTTC	TRBD1	TRBV20-1	TRBJ2-1	NA
CSVQGQGLSYEQYF	TGCAGCGTCCAAGGACAGGGTCTCTCCTACGAGCAGTACTTC	TRBD1	TRBV29-1	TRBJ2-7	many
CASTFRGRVDGANVLTF	TGTGCCAGCACCTTTCGTGGCAGGGTGGATGGGGCCAACGTCCTGACTTTC	NA	TRBV6-6	TRBJ2-6	many
CASSRIPGGYEQYF	TGCGCCAGCAGCCGGATCCCAGGGGGCTACGAGCAGTACTTC	TRBD1	TRBV5-1	TRBJ2-7	many
CSASQQDNSPLHF	TGCAGTGCCTCCCAGCAAGATAATTCACCCCTCCACTTT	NA	TRBV20-1	TRBJ1-6	many
CASSVAHKSYGYTF	TGTGCCAGCAGCGTAGCACACAAAAGCTATGGCTACACCTTC	NA	TRBV9	TRBJ1-2	many
CASSRGTATYEQYF	TGCGCCAGCAGCCGCGGGACGGCCACCTACGAGCAGTACTTC	NA	TRBV4-1	TRBJ2-7	many
CASSSPPGGYTF	TGTGCCAGCAGCTCGCCCCCGGGGGGCTACACCTTC	NA	TRBV7-7	TRBJ1-2	many
CSASDRQGIQPQHF	TGCAGTGCAAGCGACAGACAGGGGATTCAGCCCCAGCATTTT	TRBD1	TRBV20-1	TRBJ1-5	NA
CASSQEVTGDLPLHF	TGCGCCAGCAGCCAAGAAGTGACAGGGGATCTTCCCCTCCACTTT	TRBD1	TRBV4-1	TRBJ1-6	many
CSVGSGLGGANVLTF	TGCAGCGTGGGATCAGGGTTAGGTGGGGCCAACGTCCTGACTTTC	NA	TRBV29-1	TRBJ2-6	many
CASSYRGPTDTQYF	TGTGCCAGCAGCTACAGGGGCCCTACAGATACGCAGTATTTT	TRBD1	TRBV7-2	TRBJ2-3	many
CASRQENYGYTF	TGCGCCAGCAGACAGGAGAACTATGGCTACACCTTC	NA	TRBV5-1	TRBJ1-2	many
CAIADRGPLLDSPLHF	TGTGCCATCGCTGATAGGGGTCCCTTGTTGGATTCACCCCTCCACTTT	NA	TRBV10-3	TRBJ1-6	many
CASSESGDTGELFF	TGTGCCAGCAGTGAATCAGGGGACACCGGGGAGCTGTTTTTT	NA	TRBV25-1	TRBJ2-2	many
CASSLERQGVREQYF	TGCGCCAGCAGCTTGGAGCGGCAGGGGGTTCGCGAGCAGTACTTC	TRBD1	TRBV5-1	TRBJ2-7	NA
CASSFSGGDYNEQFF	TGCGCCAGCAGCTTTAGCGGGGGGGACTACAATGAGCAGTTCTTC	TRBD2	TRBV5-1	TRBJ2-1	few
CATSNNRQGGGYTF	TGTGCCACCAGCAATAACAGGCAGGGAGGTGGCTACACCTTC	NA	TRBV15	TRBJ1-2	many
CSARDPNALHNNYGYTF	TGCAGTGCTAGAGATCCGAACGCCCTACACAATAACTATGGCTACACCTTC	NA	TRBV20-1	TRBJ1-2	many
CASSPPGLASYEQYF	TGTGCCAGCTCACCCCCGGGGCTAGCTAGCTACGAGCAGTACTTC	NA	TRBV18	TRBJ2-7	many
CASSPNIQYEQYF	TGTGCCAGCAGCCCCAATATCCAGTACGAGCAGTACTTC	NA	TRBV11-2	TRBJ2-7	many